The TCR beta chain described here comes from a study of blood T cells in healthy people across ages. Study-level findings and limits: Both naive CD4+ cell counts and diversity were greater in long-lived donors than in aged donors. Since the PBMCs were unsorted, naive and antigen-experienced cells could not be conclusively compared.

PBMCs, at least 7 million per sample, were isolated. V was clipped by 1 base and J by 6 bases, with 13 bases between them. Germline V gene sequence: CDR1 DFQATT, CDR2 SNEGSKA (reference sequence). This CDR3 is built from 14 residues. The table lists this clonotype with a few counts. Its antigen is currently unknown. Next came a second PCR, run for about 7 to 12 cycles, which used a sample-barcoded 5' primer along with a J-beta primer mix. Through a template-switch adaptor with 12 random nucleotides, each cDNA molecule received a tag. One entry per CDR3 protein results from TCRdb running MiXCR on the 5' RACE reads. This sample has about 1.6 million distinct CDR3 sequences; about 31% occur once, and the top ten carry around 10%.

The sample consisted of blood. The receptor's source is a woman aged 30 to 39 in good health. The J gene is TRBJ2-1, the V gene TRBV20-1; maybe TRBD1 (5 bases). CDR3 DNA sequence: TGCAGTGCTAGAGGCCGTGACAGTCCCAATGAGCAGTTCTTC. Translation: CSARGRDSPNEQFF.